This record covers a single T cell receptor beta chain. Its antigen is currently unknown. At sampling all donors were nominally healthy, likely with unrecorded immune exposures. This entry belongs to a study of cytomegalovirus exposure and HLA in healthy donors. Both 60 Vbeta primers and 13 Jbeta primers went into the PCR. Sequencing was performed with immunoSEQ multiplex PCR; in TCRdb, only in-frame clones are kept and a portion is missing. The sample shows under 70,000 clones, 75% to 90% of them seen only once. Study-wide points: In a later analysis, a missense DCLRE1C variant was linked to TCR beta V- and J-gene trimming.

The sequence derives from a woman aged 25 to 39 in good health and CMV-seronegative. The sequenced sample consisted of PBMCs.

This CDR3 is CATSRDKGTSGLDEQFF. CDR3 sequence (DNA): TGTGCCACCAGCAGAGATAAAGGGACTAGCGGGTTAGATGAGCAGTTCTTC. The V and J genes are TRBV15 and TRBJ2-1, with 12 bases that match TRBD2. V lost 0 bases and J lost 8; bases outside the gene matches: 8. Germline CDR1 LNHNV, CDR2 YYDKDF (reference sequence). This CDR3 region has 17 residues.